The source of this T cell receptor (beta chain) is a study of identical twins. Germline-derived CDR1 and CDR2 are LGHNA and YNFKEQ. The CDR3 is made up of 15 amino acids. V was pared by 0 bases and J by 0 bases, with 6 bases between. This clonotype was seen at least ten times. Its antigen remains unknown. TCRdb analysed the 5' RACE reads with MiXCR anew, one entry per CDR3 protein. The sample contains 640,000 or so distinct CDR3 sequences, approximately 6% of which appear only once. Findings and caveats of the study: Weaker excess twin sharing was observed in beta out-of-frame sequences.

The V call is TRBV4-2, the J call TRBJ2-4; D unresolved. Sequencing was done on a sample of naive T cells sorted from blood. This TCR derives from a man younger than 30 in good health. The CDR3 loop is CASSQERLAKNIQYF. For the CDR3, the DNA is TGTGCCAGCAGCCAAGAAAGGTTAGCCAAAAACATTCAGTACTTC.